Below are 2 T cell receptor beta chains sequenced from a single sample in a study of blood T cell repertoires in COVID-19. TCRdb's table, derived via immunoSEQ multiplex PCR, lists solely in-frame clones and lacks some. The sample carries around 140,000 clones, 80% to 90% recorded once. Sequencing was done on a sample of PBMCs or T cells enriched from blood (not recorded which). The receptors were sampled from a middle-aged man with acute COVID-19.

This chain connects TRBV7-2 to TRBJ2-2, with 8 nucleotides matching TRBD2. This CDR3 comprises 17 residues. CDR1 is SGHTA, CDR2 FQGNSA, per germline. The V gene end was trimmed by 2 bases and the J gene end by 7 bases; junction bases not matched to a gene: 12. In nucleotides, the CDR3 is TGTGCCAGCAGCTTAATGGTCGGGACTAGAGTAATCGGGGAGCTGTTTTTT. Protein: CASSLMVGTRVIGELFF. Full variable domain (rest looked up from reference TRBV7-2 and TRBJ2-2): GAGVSQSPSNKVTEKGKDVELRCDPISGHTALYWYRQSLGQGLEFLIYFQGNSAPDKSGLPSDRFSAERTGGSVSTLTIQRTQQEDSAVYLCASSLMVGTRVIGELFFGEGSRLTVL.

Only one count was recorded for this clone. The chain carries TRBV7-6 and TRBJ2-5; 11 positions match TRBD2. The germline V gene has CDR1 SGHVS and CDR2 FNYEAQ. This CDR3 spans 15 amino acids. J was trimmed by 1 base and V by 5 bases; bases with no gene match: 3. The CDR3, as DNA: TGTGCCAGCAGCGTGACTAGCGGGACCCAAGAGACCCAGTACTTC. Translating it yields CASSVTSGTQETQYF. Drawing the rest from reference TRBV7-6 and TRBJ2-5, the complete variable domain is GAGVSQSPRYKVTKRGQDVALRCDPISGHVSLYWYRQALGQGPEFLTYFNYEAQQDKSGLPNDRFSAERPEGSISTLTIQRTEQRDSAMYRCASSVTSGTQETQYFGPGTRLLVL.